Listed below are T cell receptor beta chains from one sample, sequenced in a study of blood T cells in healthy people across ages. TCRdb itself ran the 5' RACE reads through MiXCR, one entry per CDR3 protein. The sample lists fewer than 2,000,000 distinct CDR3 sequences, 30% to 40% seen once, with roughly 24% in the top ten. Material for sequencing was blood. Receptors originate from a human donor in good health. Each CDR3 is given with its conserved first and last residue. D genes are given only for firm matches. The size entry is marked missing in some rows and otherwise reads once, few, many or a size class.

J gene | V gene | clone size | D gene | CDR3 protein
TRBJ1-2 | TRBV4-1 | few | NA | CASSQEPGLSQGYTF
TRBJ2-1 | TRBV11-2 | NA | TRBD2 | CASSLGGLAGGGAHNEQFF
TRBJ2-4 | TRBV29-1 | NA | NA | CSVEVKAKNIQYF
TRBJ2-1 | TRBV3-1 | NA | TRBD2 | CASSRLAGKGVDNEQFF
TRBJ1-2 | TRBV7-3 | NA | TRBD1 | CASAAGQYYGYTF
TRBJ2-1 | TRBV5-1 | many | TRBD1 | CASSGGQGAYNEQFF
TRBJ2-1 | TRBV12-5 | few | TRBD2 | CASGLPQTSGSYNEQFF
TRBJ1-1 | TRBV27 | NA | NA | CASSYAAGPAEAFF
TRBJ2-6 | TRBV5-1 | many | NA | CASSLGYGANVLTF
TRBJ2-1 | TRBV10-3 | few | TRBD2 | CAIRPGGGGGSYNEQFF
TRBJ1-2 | TRBV7-9 | once | TRBD1 | CASSLLTGEDYGYTF
TRBJ1-2 | TRBV3-1 | NA | NA | CASSQASDHYGYTF
TRBJ1-5 | TRBV20-1 | NA | TRBD1 | CSATQGISDQPQHF
TRBJ2-1 | TRBV20-1 | few | TRBD2 | CSAPYSGGVHNEQFF
TRBJ1-6 | TRBV3-1 | few | NA | CASSGRGALHF
TRBJ2-6 | TRBV15 | NA | NA | CATSRETGSRSGANVLTF
TRBJ1-1 | TRBV4-1 | NA | NA | CASSQEQVEIVNTEAFF
TRBJ2-7 | TRBV27 | NA | NA | CASSLGGHLLEQYF
TRBJ2-3 | TRBV12-3/TRBV12-4 | NA | TRBD2 | CASSPRGLAGAMDTQYF
TRBJ1-1 | TRBV5-1 | few | NA | CASSLGTVMNTEAFF
TRBJ2-3 | TRBV5-1 | few | NA | CASSSTESINTDTQYF
TRBJ2-7 | TRBV29-1 | NA | TRBD1 | CSVEEGTAPYEQYF
TRBJ2-2 | TRBV9 | few | TRBD2 | CASSVERERGGYTGELFF
TRBJ1-6 | TRBV20-1 | NA | NA | CSASYLGARGKSPLHF
TRBJ2-1 | TRBV7-2 | NA | NA | CASSLARRGLSEQFF
NA | TRBV14 | NA | NA | CASSHWRESEQYF
TRBJ2-1 | TRBV6-2/TRBV6-3 | NA | NA | CASSFRGTSLWEQFF
TRBJ2-3 | TRBV14 | NA | NA | CASSQGPGGVPGTQYF
TRBJ1-1 | TRBV20-1 | few | NA | CSARPFDTETFF
TRBJ2-1 | TRBV7-9 | NA | NA | CASSLFDQMITNEQFF
TRBJ1-4 | TRBV20-1 | once | NA | CSAGDVANEKLFF
TRBJ2-6 | TRBV21-1 | few | NA | CASSKARQGCSGANVLTF
TRBJ1-6 | TRBV7-2 | few | TRBD1 | CASSRDRGGSPLHF
TRBJ1-2 | TRBV5-6 | NA | NA | CASSFGGPRGYTF
TRBJ2-1 | TRBV20-1 | NA | TRBD2 | CSAREGGGVHQFF
TRBJ1-2 | TRBV12-3/TRBV12-4 | NA | NA | CASRRGSSYGYTF
TRBJ2-3 | TRBV6-4 | NA | NA | CASSDSGTIRGGNTDTQYF
TRBJ2-3 | TRBV11-2 | NA | NA | CASSSGEGSGTQYF
TRBJ2-3 | TRBV12-3/TRBV12-4 | NA | TRBD1 | CASTLRQGGTDTQYF
TRBJ1-1 | TRBV18 | NA | NA | CASSPFVQGGTEAFF